This TCR beta chain emerged from a study of control samples from healthy donors and cancer patients. The table lists this clone with a count of one. Some clones are missing from TCRdb's copy, which holds only in-frame ones; the method was immunoSEQ multiplex PCR. The sample consists of tens of thousands of clones, around 85% of them appearing once. V was pared by 5 bases and J by 4 bases, with 5 bases of the junction left unmatched. The germline V gene has CDR1 MNHEY and CDR2 SVGAGI. The CDR3 covers 14 residues. The sequencing input was PBMCs. The receptor was derived from a man aged 60-69 years with head and neck cancer. The rearrangement uses TRBV6-5 and TRBJ1-1; 9 bases line up with TRBD1. The CDR3 protein is CASSTGGSGTEAFF. The CDR3 coding sequence is TGTGCCAGCAGTACAGGGGGCAGCGGCACTGAAGCTTTCTTT.